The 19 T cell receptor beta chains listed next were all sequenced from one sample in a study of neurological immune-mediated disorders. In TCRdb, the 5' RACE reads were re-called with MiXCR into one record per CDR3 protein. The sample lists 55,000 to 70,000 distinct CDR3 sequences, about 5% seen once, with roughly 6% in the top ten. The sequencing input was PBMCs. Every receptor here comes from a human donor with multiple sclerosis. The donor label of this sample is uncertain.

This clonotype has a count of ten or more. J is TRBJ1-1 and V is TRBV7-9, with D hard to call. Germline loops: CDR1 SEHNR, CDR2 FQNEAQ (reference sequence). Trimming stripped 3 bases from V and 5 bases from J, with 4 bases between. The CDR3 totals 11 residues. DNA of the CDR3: TGTGCCAGCAGCTTTAGGACTGAAGCTTTCTTT. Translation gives CASSFRTEAFF.

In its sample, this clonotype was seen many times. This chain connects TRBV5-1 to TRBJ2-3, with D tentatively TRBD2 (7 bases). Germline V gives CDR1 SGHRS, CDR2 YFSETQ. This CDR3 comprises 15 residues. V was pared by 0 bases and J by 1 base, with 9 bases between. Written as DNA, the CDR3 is TGCGCCAGCAGCTTGGGAGGGGGGGGCACAGATACGCAGTATTTT. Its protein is CASSLGGGGTDTQYF.

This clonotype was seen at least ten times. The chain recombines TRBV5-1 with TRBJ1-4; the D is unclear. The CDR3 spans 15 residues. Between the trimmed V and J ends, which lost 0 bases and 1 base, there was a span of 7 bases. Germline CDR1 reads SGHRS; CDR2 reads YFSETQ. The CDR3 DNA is TGCGCCAGCAGCTTGGCTGGGATAACTAATGAAAAACTGTTTTTT. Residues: CASSLAGITNEKLFF.

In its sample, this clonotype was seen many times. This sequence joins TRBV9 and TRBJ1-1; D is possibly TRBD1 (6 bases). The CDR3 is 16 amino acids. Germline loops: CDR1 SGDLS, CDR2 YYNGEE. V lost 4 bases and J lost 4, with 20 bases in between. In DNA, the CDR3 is TGTGCCAGCAGCCCCTTGGGGGGGGCAGGCGGCACTGAAGCTTTCTTT. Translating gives CASSPLGGAGGTEAFF.

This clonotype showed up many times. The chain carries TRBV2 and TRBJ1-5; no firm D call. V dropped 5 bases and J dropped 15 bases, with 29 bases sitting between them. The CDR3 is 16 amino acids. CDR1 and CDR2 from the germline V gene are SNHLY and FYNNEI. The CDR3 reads CASSPHPQSAPAWPHF. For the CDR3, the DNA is TGTGCCAGCAGTCCCCACCCCCAATCAGCCCCAGCATGGCCGCATTTT.

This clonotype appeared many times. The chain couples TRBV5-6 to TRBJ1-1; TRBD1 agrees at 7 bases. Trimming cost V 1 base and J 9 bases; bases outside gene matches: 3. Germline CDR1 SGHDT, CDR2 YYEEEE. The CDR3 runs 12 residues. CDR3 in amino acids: CASSLRQGKAFF. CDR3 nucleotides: TGTGCCAGCAGCTTGCGACAGGGCAAAGCTTTCTTT.

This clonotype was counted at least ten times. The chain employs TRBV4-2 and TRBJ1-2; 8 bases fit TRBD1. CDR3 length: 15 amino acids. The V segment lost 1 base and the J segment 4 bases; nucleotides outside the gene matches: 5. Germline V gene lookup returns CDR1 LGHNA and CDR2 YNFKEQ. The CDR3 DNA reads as TGTGCCAGCAGCCAAGGGGACAGGCTATCCTATGGCTACACCTTC. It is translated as CASSQGDRLSYGYTF.

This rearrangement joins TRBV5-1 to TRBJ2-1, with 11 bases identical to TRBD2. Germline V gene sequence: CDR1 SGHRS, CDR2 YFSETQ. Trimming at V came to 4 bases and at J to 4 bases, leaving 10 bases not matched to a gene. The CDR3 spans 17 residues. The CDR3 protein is CASSQGLADPSYNEQFF. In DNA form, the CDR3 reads TGCGCCAGCAGCCAGGGACTAGCGGACCCCTCGTACAATGAGCAGTTCTTC.

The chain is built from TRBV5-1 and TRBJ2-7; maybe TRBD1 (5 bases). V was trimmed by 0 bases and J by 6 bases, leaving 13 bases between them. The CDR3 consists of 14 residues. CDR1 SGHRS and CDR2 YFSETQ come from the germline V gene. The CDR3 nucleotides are TGCGCCAGCAGCTTGGAGCGCAGGGAATCCGAGCAGTACTTC. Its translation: CASSLERRESEQYF.

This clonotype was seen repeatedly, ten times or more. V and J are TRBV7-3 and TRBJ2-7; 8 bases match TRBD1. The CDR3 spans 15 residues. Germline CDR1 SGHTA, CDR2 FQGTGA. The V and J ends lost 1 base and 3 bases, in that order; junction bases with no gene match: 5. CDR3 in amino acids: CASSLMDRVGYEQYF. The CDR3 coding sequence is TGTGCCAGCAGCTTAATGGACAGGGTAGGCTACGAGCAGTACTTC.

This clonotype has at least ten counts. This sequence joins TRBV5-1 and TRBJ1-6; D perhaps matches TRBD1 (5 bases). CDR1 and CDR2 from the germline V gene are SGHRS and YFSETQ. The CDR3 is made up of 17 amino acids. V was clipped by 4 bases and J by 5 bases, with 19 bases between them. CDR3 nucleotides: TGCGCCAGCAGCCGGGACCTTAAGCGGATGAATAATTCACCCCTCCACTTT. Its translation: CASSRDLKRMNNSPLHF.

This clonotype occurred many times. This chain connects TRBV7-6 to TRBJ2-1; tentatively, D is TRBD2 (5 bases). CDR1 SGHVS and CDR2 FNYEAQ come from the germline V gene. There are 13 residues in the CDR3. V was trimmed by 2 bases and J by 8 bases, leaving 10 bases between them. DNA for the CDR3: TGTGCCAGCAGCTTAAGCGGCCAGTATGAGCAGTTCTTC. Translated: CASSLSGQYEQFF.

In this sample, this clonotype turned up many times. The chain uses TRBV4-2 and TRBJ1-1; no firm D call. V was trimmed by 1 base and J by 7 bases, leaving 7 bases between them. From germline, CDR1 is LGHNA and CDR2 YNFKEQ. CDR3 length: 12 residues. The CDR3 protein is CASSQVSGEAFF. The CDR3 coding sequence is TGTGCCAGCAGCCAAGTTTCGGGTGAAGCTTTCTTT.

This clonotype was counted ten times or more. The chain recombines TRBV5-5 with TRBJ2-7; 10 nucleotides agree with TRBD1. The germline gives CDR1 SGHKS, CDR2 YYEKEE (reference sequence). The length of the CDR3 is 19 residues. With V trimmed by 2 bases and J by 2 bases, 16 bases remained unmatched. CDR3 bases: TGTGCCAGCAGCTTAAGATTCGGGACAGGGGCGCCGTTAGCCTACGAGCAGTACTTC. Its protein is CASSLRFGTGAPLAYEQYF. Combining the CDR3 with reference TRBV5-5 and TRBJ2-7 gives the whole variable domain DAGVTQSPTHLIKTRGQQVTLRCSPISGHKSVSWYQQVLGQGPQFIFQYYEKEERGRGNFPDRFSARQFPNYSSELNVNALLLGDSALYLCASSLRFGTGAPLAYEQYFGPGTRLTVT.

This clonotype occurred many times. The CDR3 region has the DNA TGCAGCGTCCAGATGAGCTACGAGCAGTACTTC. This codes for CSVQMSYEQYF. This chain joins TRBV29-1 and TRBJ2-7; D gene ambiguous. With 6 bases removed from V and 3 bases from J, the gap between germline ends came to 9 bases. Germline CDR1 is SQVTM and CDR2 is ANQGSEA. This CDR3 has 11 amino acids.

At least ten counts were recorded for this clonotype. The CDR3 spells CASSLRRVEQFF. The CDR3 DNA reads TGTGCCAGCAGTTTACGCAGGGTGGAGCAGTTCTTC. This sequence joins TRBV12-3 or TRBV12-4 and TRBJ2-1, with D perhaps matching TRBD1 (5 bases). The CDR3 is 12 residues long. The V end lost 2 bases, the J end lost 10 bases, and 9 bases lay between the germline ends.

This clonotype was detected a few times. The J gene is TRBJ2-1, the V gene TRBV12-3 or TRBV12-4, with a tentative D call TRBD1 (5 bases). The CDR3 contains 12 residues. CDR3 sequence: CCGAGYNNEQFF. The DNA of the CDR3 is TGTTGTGGGGCAGGGTACAACAATGAGCAGTTCTTC.

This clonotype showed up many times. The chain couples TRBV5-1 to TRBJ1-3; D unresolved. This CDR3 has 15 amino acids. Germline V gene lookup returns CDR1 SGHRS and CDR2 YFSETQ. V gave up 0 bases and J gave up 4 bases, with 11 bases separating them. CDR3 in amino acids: CASSLEAAQGNTIYF. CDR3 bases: TGCGCCAGCAGCTTGGAAGCAGCTCAAGGAAACACCATATATTTT.

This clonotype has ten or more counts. The CDR3: CASKGGSSYNSPLHF. The CDR3 region has the DNA TGCGCCAGCAAAGGGGGGAGCTCCTATAATTCACCCCTCCACTTT. The J gene is TRBJ1-6, the V gene TRBV5-1; D possibly corresponds to TRBD1 (6 bases). CDR1 and CDR2 from the germline V gene are SGHRS and YFSETQ. V was pared by 6 bases and J by 0 bases, with 10 bases between. The CDR3 loop spans 15 amino acids.